A single TCR beta chain is shown here with its context. Its cognate antigen has yet to be identified. No base quality information exists; no much larger clone differs at one position. This sample is drawn from a study of control samples from healthy donors and cancer patients (dated by TCRdb to about 2020). There are 15 amino acids in the CDR3, from cysteine to phenylalanine inclusive. Only the CDR3 DNA stays, 45 bases, in frame from base 1. V is pruned by 12 bases and J by 7 bases, leaving 8 bases of the junction without a gene match. CDR1 and CDR2 were assigned from the germline V gene as KGHDR and SFDVKD. The library came from the immunoSEQ multiplex PCR assay. The clones in this table, taken by TCRdb from immuneACCESS, are in-frame only. Not every clone is retained; where verified, under half of the shortfall comes from an unresolved V gene, and the cause of the rest is unknown. This sample lists some 150,000 clones; 90% to 95% were detected once. About 14% of the sample belongs to the ten largest clones.

The rearranged chain carries TRBV24-1 and TRBJ2-1; 16 junctional bases match TRBD2. The clonotype originates from a man between 60 and 70 years old with colorectal cancer. The specimen was PBMCs. The CDR3 region reads CAPGGLAGGHNEQFF. The DNA reads as follows: TGTGCCCCCGGGGGACTAGCGGGGGGGCATAATGAGCAGTTCTTC.